The following is a TCR beta chain sequence with its context. Survey-level immunoSEQ v3.0 assays were run. Here immunoSEQ multiplex PCR was the method, and the copy in TCRdb shows in-frame clones only, minus some. Of approximately 11,000 clones listed, about 80% are singletons. This sample was included in a study of long-term antiretroviral therapy in people with HIV. This material consisted of unsorted PBMCs, taken 7 to 7.5 years after starting antiretroviral therapy. The sequence was obtained from a man in his fifties with HIV.

The DNA of the CDR3 is TGCGCCAGCAGCCAACGGGACAGACCCCAAGAGACCCAGTACTTC. Protein: CASSQRDRPQETQYF. The rearrangement joins TRBV4-1 to TRBJ2-5, with 7 bases matching TRBD1. CDR3 length: 15 amino acids. Germline-derived CDR1 and CDR2 are MGHRA and YSYEKL. V shed 2 bases and J 1 base; nucleotides not matched to a gene: 4.